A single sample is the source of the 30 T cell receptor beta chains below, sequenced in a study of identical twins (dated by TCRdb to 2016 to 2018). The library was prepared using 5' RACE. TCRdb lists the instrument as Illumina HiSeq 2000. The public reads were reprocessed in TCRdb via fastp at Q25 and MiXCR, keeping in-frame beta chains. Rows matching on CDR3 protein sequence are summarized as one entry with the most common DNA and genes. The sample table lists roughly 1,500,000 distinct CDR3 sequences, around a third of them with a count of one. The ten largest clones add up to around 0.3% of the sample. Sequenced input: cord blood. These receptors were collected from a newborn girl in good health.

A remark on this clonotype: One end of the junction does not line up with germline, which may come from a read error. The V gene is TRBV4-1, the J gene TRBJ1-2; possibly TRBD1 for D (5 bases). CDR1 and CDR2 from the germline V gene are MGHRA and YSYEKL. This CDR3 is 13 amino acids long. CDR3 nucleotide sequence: TGCGCCTGCAGCCAAGGGCGAGGGGACGGCTACACCTTC. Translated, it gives CACSQGRGDGYTF.

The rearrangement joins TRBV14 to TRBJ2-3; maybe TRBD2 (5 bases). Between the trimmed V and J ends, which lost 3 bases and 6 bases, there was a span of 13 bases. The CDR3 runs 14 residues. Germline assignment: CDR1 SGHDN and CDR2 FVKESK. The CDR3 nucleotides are TGTGCCAGCAGCCAGCTGGACGGGGTGGATACGCAGTATTTT. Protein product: CASSQLDGVDTQYF.

The CDR3 DNA reads TGTGCCAGCACGGGGCGGGGGTCGAGCTCCTACAATGAGCAGTTCTTC. Its translation is CASTGRGSSSYNEQFF. The chain has TRBV11-2 and TRBJ2-1; 7 bases agree with TRBD2. The CDR3 has 16 residues. The germline V gene has CDR1 SGHAT and CDR2 FQNNGV. V lost 7 bases to trimming and J lost 0 bases; unmatched junction nucleotides: 9.

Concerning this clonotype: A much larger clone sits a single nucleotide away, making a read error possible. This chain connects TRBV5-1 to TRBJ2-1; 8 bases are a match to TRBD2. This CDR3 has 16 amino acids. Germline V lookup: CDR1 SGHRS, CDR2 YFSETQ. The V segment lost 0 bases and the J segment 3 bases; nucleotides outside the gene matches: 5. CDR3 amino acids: CASSLDSGNNYNEQFF. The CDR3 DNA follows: TGCGCCAGCAGCTTGGATAGCGGGAACAACTACAATGAGCAGTTCTTC.

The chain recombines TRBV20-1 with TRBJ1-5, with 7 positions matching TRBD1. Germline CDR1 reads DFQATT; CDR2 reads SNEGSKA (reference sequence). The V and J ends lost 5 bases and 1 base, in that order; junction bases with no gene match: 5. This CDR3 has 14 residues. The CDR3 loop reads CSAARQGSNQPQHF. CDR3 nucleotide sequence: TGCAGTGCTGCCCGACAGGGCAGCAATCAGCCCCAGCATTTT.

The CDR3: CASSEANPAGDYNEQYF. The CDR3 coding sequence is TGTGCCAGCAGTGAAGCCAATCCGGCGGGAGATTACAATGAGCAGTACTTC. This chain joins TRBV2 and TRBJ2-7, with 7 positions matching TRBD2. The CDR3 spans 17 residues. J was trimmed by 7 bases and V by 0 bases; bases with no gene match: 15. Germline-derived CDR1 and CDR2 are SNHLY and FYNNEI.

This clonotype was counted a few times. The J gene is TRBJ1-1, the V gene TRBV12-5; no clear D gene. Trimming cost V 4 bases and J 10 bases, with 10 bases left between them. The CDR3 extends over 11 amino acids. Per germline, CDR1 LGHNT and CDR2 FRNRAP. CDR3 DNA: TGTGCTAGTGGTTCAGGACGGGGAGCTTTCTTT. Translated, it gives CASGSGRGAFF.

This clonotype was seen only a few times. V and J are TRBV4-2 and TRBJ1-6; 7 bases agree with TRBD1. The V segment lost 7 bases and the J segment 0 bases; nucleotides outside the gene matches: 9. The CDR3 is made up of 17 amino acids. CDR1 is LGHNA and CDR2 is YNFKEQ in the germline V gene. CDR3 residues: CASTTGTVSSYNSPLHF. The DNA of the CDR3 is TGTGCCAGCACAACCGGGACAGTTAGCTCCTATAATTCACCCCTCCACTTT.

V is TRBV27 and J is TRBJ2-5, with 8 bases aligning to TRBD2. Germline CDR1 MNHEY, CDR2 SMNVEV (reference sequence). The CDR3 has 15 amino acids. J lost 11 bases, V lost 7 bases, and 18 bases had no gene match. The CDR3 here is CASTTFGGATNEQYF. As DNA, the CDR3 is TGTGCCAGCACCACGTTCGGGGGGGCCACGAATGAGCAGTACTTC.

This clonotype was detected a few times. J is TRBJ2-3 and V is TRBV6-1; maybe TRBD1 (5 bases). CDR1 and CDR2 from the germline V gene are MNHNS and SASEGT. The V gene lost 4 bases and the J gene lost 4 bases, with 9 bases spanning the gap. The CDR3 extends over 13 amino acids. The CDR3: CASSASGPDTQYF. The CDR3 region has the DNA TGTGCCAGCAGTGCCTCAGGGCCAGATACGCAGTATTTT.

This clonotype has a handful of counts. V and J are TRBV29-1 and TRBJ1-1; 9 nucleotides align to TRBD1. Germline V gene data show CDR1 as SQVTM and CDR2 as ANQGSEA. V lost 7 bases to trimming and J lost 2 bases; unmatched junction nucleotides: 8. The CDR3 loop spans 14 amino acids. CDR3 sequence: CSATPGQGNTEAFF. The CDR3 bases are TGCAGCGCTACTCCGGGACAGGGAAACACTGAAGCTTTCTTT. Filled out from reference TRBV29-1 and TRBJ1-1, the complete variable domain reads SAVISQKPSRDICQRGTSLTIQCQVDSQVTMMFWYRQQPGQSLTLIATANQGSEATYESGFVIDKFPISRPNLTFSTLTVSNMSPEDSSIYLCSATPGQGNTEAFFGQGTRLTVV.

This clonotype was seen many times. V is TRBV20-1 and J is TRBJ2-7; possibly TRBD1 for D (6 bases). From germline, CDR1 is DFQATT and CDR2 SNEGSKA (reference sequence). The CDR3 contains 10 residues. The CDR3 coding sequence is TGCATAGTAGGACAGAACGAGCAGTACTTC. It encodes CIVGQNEQYF.

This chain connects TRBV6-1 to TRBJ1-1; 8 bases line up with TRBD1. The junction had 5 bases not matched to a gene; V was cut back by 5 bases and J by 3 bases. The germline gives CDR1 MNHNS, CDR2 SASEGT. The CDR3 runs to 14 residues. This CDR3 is CASSFRGLDTEAFF. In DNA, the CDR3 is TGTGCCAGCAGTTTCAGGGGGCTGGACACTGAAGCTTTCTTT.

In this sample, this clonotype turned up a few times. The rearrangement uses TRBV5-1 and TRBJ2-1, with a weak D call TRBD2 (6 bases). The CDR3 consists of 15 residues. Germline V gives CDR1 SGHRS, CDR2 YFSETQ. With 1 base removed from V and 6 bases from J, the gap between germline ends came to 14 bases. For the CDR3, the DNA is TGCGCCAGCAGCTTGCAGGGAGGTGGTAGCAATGAGCAGTTCTTC. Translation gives CASSLQGGGSNEQFF.

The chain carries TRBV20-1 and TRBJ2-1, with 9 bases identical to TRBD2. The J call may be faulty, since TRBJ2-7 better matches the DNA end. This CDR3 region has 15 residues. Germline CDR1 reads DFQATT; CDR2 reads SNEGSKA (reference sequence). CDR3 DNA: TGCAGTGCTAGACCCCGACTAGCGGAATACAATGAGCAGTACTTC. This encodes CSARPRLAEYNEQYF.

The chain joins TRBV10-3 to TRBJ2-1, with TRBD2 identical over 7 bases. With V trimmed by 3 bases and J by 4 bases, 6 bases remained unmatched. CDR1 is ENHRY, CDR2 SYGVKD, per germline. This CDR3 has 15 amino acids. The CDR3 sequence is CAISELSAGYNEQFF. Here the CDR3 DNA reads TGTGCCATCAGTGAATTATCAGCGGGATACAATGAGCAGTTCTTC.

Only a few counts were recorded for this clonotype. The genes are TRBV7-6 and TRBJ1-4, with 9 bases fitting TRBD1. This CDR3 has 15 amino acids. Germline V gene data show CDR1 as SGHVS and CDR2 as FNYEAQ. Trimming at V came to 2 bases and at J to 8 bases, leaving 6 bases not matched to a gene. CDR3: CASSLTTGGKEKLFF. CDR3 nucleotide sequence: TGTGCCAGCAGCTTAACTACAGGGGGCAAAGAAAAACTGTTTTTT.

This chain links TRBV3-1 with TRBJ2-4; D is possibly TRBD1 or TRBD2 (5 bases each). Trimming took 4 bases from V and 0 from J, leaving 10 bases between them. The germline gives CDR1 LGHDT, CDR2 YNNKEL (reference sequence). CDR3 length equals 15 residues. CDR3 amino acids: CASSPTGTAKNIQYF. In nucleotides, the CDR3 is TGTGCCAGCAGCCCGACCGGGACAGCCAAAAACATTCAGTACTTC.

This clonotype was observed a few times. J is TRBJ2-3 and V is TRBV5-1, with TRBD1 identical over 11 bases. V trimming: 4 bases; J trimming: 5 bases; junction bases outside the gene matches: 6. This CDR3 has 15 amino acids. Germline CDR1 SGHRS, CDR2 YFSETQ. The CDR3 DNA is TGCGCCAGCAGCGCGGGACAGGGGGGAGGAGATACGCAGTATTTT. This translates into CASSAGQGGGDTQYF. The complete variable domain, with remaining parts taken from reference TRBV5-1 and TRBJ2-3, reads KAGVTQTPRYLIKTRGQQVTLSCSPISGHRSVSWYQQTPGQGLQFLFEYFSETQRNKGNFPGRFSGRQFSNSRSEMNVSTLELGDSALYLCASSAGQGGGDTQYFGPGTRLTVL.

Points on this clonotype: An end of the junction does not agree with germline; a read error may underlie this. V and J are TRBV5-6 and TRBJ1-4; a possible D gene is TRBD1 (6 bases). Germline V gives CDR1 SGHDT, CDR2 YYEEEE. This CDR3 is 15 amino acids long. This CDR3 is CACSLGGGAGEKLFF. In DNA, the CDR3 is TGTGCCTGCAGCTTGGGGGGGGGCGCCGGTGAAAAACTGTTTTTT.

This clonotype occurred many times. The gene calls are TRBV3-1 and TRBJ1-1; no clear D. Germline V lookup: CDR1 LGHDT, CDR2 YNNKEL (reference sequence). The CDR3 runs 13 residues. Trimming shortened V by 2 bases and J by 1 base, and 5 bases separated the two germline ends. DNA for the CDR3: TGTGCCAGCAGCCAACGGCCGAACACTGAAGCTTTCTTT. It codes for CASSQRPNTEAFF.

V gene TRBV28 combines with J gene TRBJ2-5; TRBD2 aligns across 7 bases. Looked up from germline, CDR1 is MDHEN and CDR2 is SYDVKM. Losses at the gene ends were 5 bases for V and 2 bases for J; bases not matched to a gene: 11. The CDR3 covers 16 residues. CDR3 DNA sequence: TGTGCCAGCAGTCACCTCGGGGCGGGAGATCAAGAGACCCAGTACTTC. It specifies CASSHLGAGDQETQYF.

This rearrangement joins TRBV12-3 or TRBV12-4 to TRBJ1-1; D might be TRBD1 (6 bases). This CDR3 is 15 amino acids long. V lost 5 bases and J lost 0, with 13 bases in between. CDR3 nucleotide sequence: TGTGCCAGCAGTCTGGGGGCAGCCCTGAACACTGAAGCTTTCTTT. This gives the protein CASSLGAALNTEAFF.

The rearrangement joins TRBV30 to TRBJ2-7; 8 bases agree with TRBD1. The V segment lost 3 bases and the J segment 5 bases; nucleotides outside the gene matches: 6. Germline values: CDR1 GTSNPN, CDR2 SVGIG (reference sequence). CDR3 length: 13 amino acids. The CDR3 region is CAWRADRGHEQYF. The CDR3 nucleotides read TGTGCCTGGAGGGCCGACAGGGGCCACGAGCAGTACTTC.

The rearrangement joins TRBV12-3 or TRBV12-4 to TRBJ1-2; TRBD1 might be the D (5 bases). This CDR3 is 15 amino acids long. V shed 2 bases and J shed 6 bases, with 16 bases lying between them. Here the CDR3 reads CASSLILGGPDGYTF. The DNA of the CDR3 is TGTGCCAGCAGTTTAATTCTGGGGGGACCCGATGGCTACACCTTC.

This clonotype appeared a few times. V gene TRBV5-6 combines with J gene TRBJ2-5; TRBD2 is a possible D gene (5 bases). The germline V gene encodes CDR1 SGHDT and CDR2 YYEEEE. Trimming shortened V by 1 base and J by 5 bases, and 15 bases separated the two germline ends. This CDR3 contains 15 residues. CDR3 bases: TGTGCCAGCAGCTTGCCCGGGGAAGTCCGGGAGACCCAGTACTTC. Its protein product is CASSLPGEVRETQYF.

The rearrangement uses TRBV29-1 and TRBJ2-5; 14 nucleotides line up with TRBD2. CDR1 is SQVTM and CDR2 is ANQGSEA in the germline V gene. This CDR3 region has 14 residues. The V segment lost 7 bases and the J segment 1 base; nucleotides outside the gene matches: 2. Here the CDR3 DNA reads TGCAGCGGGACTAGCGGGGGGTTCCAAGAGACCCAGTACTTC. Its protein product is CSGTSGGFQETQYF.

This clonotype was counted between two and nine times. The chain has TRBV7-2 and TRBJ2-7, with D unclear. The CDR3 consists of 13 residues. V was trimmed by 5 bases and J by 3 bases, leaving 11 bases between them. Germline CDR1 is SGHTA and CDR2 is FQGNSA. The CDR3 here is CASSVIRGYEQYF. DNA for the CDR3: TGTGCCAGCAGCGTCATAAGAGGCTACGAGCAGTACTTC. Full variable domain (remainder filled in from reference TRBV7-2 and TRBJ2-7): GAGVSQSPSNKVTEKGKDVELRCDPISGHTALYWYRQSLGQGLEFLIYFQGNSAPDKSGLPSDRFSAERTGGSVSTLTIQRTQQEDSAVYLCASSVIRGYEQYFGPGTRLTVT.

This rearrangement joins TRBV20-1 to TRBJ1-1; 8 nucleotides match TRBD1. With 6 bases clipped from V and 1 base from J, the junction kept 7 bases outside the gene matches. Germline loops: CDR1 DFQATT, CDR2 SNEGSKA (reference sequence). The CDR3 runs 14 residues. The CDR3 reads CSAPRDRKNTEAFF. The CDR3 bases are TGCAGTGCCCCCCGGGACAGGAAGAACACTGAAGCTTTCTTT.

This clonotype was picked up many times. The CDR3 DNA follows: TGTGCCAGCAGCTTGGGCTCTCAGGGTCAGCCCCAGCATTTT. Translating gives CASSLGSQGQPQHF. The chain carries TRBV5-5 and TRBJ1-5; possibly TRBD1 for D (5 bases). CDR1 and CDR2 (germline): SGHKS, YYEKEE (reference sequence). This CDR3 has 14 residues. Trimming left V 0 bases short and J 6 bases short, with 10 bases between.